The present TCR beta chain was sequenced within a study of T-cell reconstitution after alpha-beta-depleted transplantation in children. Using unique molecular identifiers, the investigators prepared the TCRbeta library. TCRdb re-analysed the PCR reads in MiXCR, keeping a single row per CDR3 protein. The sample holds about 150,000 distinct CDR3 sequences; around 10% are singletons and the top ten take 13%. Trimming took 6 bases from V and 4 from J; bases not matched to a gene: 8. The germline V gene encodes CDR1 MDHEN and CDR2 SYDVKM. This CDR3 contains 14 residues. General observations from the study: When one year had passed after transplant, most T-cell counts and diversity came from newly produced T cells. Expanded graft clones, several hundred of them, were reportedly the source of alpha-beta T cells about two months after transplant.

This clonotype was found many times. The antigen is unknown. The input for sequencing was PBMCs, taken before TCRalphabeta/CD19-depleted stem cell transplant. This sequence originates from a boy younger than 10 with acute myeloid leukemia, due to receive a stem cell transplant. V and J are TRBV28 and TRBJ1-2; TRBD1 matches 7 bases. CDR3: CASRDQGGGYGYTF. As DNA, the CDR3 is TGTGCCAGCAGGGATCAAGGGGGCGGCTATGGCTACACCTTC.